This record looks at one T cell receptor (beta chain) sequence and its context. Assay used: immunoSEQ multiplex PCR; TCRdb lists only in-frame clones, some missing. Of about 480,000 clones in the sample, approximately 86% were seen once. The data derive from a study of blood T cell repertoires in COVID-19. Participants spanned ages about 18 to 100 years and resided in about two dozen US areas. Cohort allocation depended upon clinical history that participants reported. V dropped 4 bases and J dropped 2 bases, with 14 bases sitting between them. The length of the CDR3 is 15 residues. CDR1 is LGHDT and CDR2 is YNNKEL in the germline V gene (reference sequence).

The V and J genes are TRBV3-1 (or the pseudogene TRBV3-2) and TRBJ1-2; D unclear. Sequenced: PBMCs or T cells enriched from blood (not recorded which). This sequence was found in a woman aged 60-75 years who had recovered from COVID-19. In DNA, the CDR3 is TGTGCCAGCAGCCTAAGAGACATACCAAACTATGGCTACACCTTC. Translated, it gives CASSLRDIPNYGYTF.